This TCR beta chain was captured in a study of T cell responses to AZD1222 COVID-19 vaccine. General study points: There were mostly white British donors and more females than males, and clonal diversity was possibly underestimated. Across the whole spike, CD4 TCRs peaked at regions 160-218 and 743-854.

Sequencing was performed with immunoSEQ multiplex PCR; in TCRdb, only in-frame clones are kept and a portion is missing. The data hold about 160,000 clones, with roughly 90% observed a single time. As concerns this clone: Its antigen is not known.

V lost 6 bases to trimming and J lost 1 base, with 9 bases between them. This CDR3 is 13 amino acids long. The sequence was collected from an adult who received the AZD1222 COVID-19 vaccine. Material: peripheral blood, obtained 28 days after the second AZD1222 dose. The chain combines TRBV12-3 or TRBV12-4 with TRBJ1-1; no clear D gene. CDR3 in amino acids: CASRPSGNTEAFF. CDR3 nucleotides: TGTGCCAGCAGGCCCTCGGGGAACACTGAAGCTTTCTTT.